Presented here are 21 T cell receptor beta chains from one specimen sequenced in a study of control samples from healthy donors and cancer patients. Only in-frame clones appear in the TCRdb table, and some are missing; sequencing was by immunoSEQ multiplex PCR. Of 90,000 to 100,000 clones listed, approximately 84% were seen once; the top ten hold 38%. Sequences were obtained from PBMCs. These receptors originate from an older man with lung cancer.

The chain uses TRBV7-3 and TRBJ2-1; 9 bases align to TRBD2. The CDR3 extends over 15 amino acids. CDR1 is SGHTA and CDR2 is FQGTGA in the germline V gene. V was clipped by 1 base and J by 2 bases; unmatched bases: 0. CDR3 DNA: TGTGCCAGCAGCTTAAGCGGGGGGGCCTACAATGAGCAGTTCTTC. Protein product: CASSLSGGAYNEQFF.

In this sample, this clone turned up a few times. The chain links TRBV14 to TRBJ2-1; TRBD1 aligns across 7 bases. In germline, CDR1 is SGHDN, CDR2 FVKESK. J was trimmed by 5 bases and V by 4 bases; bases with no gene match: 14. The CDR3 is made up of 17 amino acids. CDR3 amino acids: CASSPSLETGLNNEQFF. The CDR3 nucleotides are TGTGCCAGCAGCCCATCCTTGGAGACAGGGCTCAACAATGAGCAGTTCTTC.

The chain is built from TRBV2 and TRBJ2-7, with 8 bases fitting TRBD1. The CDR3 contains 15 residues. The germline V gene encodes CDR1 SNHLY and CDR2 FYNNEI. Trimming took 5 bases from V and 5 from J; bases not matched to a gene: 11. Written as DNA, the CDR3 is TGTGCCAGCAGTCCTGGACAGGGAATAGCTAACGAGCAGTACTTC. Its translation is CASSPGQGIANEQYF. The full variable domain, completed using reference TRBV2 and TRBJ2-7, is EPEVTQTPSHQVTQMGQEVILRCVPISNHLYFYWYRQILGQKVEFLVSFYNNEISEKSEIFDDQFSVERPDGSNFTLKIRSTKLEDSAMYFCASSPGQGIANEQYFGPGTRLTVT.

V and J are TRBV19 and TRBJ1-5, with D tentatively TRBD1 (5 bases). Germline lookup yields CDR1 LNHDA and CDR2 SQIVND (reference sequence). The CDR3 sequence is 16 residues long. The V end lost 5 bases, the J end lost 0 bases, and 14 bases lay between the germline ends. CDR3 residues: CASSSWDGYSNQPQHF. As DNA, the CDR3 is TGTGCCAGTAGTTCGTGGGACGGTTATAGCAATCAGCCCCAGCATTTT.

The V gene is TRBV18, the J gene TRBJ2-7; perhaps TRBD1 as D (5 bases). V was pared by 2 bases and J by 7 bases, with 15 bases between. Germline-derived CDR1 and CDR2 are KGHSH and LQKENI. The CDR3 runs 14 residues. CDR3 nucleotides: TGTGCCAGCTCACCAGTGGTGCAGGGTACGGAGCAGTACTTC. It specifies CASSPVVQGTEQYF.

The chain has TRBV7-9 and TRBJ2-7; unclear D gene. CDR1 and CDR2 (germline): SEHNR, FQNEAQ (reference sequence). V gave up 3 bases and J gave up 7 bases, with 7 bases separating them. The CDR3 is made up of 11 amino acids. The CDR3 region has the DNA TGTGCCAGCAGCTTTCTGGTAGAGCAGTACTTC. Translation: CASSFLVEQYF.

The chain carries TRBV6-5 and TRBJ2-1; 7 bases fit TRBD1. The CDR3 consists of 14 residues. Germline-derived CDR1 and CDR2 are MNHEY and SVGAGI. The ends lost 5 bases at V and 8 bases at J; junction bases unmatched: 9. In DNA, the CDR3 is TGTGCCAGCAGTAAGACAGGGTGCCGGGATGAGCAGTTCTTC. It yields the protein CASSKTGCRDEQFF.

This chain links TRBV6-5 with TRBJ2-7, with 9 bases matching TRBD1. From germline, CDR1 is MNHEY and CDR2 SVGAGI. V trimming: 8 bases; J trimming: 1 base; junction bases outside the gene matches: 6. The CDR3 runs 14 residues. CDR3 nucleotides: TGTGCCAGCTCCCGGGACAGGGCGTCCTACGAGCAGTACTTC. It encodes CASSRDRASYEQYF.

The V call is TRBV5-4, the J call TRBJ1-1, with D possibly TRBD1 on 5 matching bases. Germline V gene lookup returns CDR1 SGHNT and CDR2 YYREEE (reference sequence). The length of the CDR3 is 14 residues. V lost 2 bases and J lost 4, with 12 bases in between. CDR3: CASSLRSGGTEAFF. The CDR3 DNA reads TGTGCCAGCAGCTTAAGGTCCGGGGGCACTGAAGCTTTCTTT.

The V call is TRBV18, the J call TRBJ1-2, with D unresolved. CDR3 length equals 14 residues. Germline V gives CDR1 KGHSH, CDR2 LQKENI. V gave up 1 base and J gave up 7 bases, with 13 bases separating them. In DNA form, the CDR3 reads TGTGCCAGCTCACCACAGAATCCTGGGCTTGGCTACACCTTC. This sequence encodes CASSPQNPGLGYTF.

A few counts support this clone. The genes are TRBV19 and TRBJ2-7, with D perhaps given as TRBD1 or TRBD2 (5 bases each). Germline lookup yields CDR1 LNHDA and CDR2 SQIVND (reference sequence). V gave up 3 bases and J gave up 2 bases, with 14 bases separating them. This CDR3 comprises 15 residues. CDR3 sequence (DNA): TGTGCCAGTAGTATGCTCCGGGGCAGGGCCTACGAGCAGTACTTC. Its translation: CASSMLRGRAYEQYF.

The rearrangement links TRBV2 to TRBJ1-4; D is unresolved. This CDR3 has 15 residues. Per germline, CDR1 SNHLY and CDR2 FYNNEI. Trimming removed 5 bases from V and 5 bases from J, with 15 bases in between. CDR3 residues: CASSPSGVLNEKLFF. The CDR3 region has the DNA TGTGCCAGCAGTCCTTCTGGGGTACTAAATGAAAAACTGTTTTTT. Full variable domain (rest looked up from reference TRBV2 and TRBJ1-4): EPEVTQTPSHQVTQMGQEVILRCVPISNHLYFYWYRQILGQKVEFLVSFYNNEISEKSEIFDDQFSVERPDGSNFTLKIRSTKLEDSAMYFCASSPSGVLNEKLFFGSGTQLSVL.

This clone was seen more than once but under ten times. The chain links TRBV11-2 to TRBJ1-1, with unresolved D. V was pared by 5 bases and J by 4 bases, with 14 bases between. In germline, CDR1 is SGHAT, CDR2 FQNNGV. The CDR3 contains 14 residues. The CDR3 region has the DNA TGTGCCAGCAGCCCCAGTGGCGGTTTCACTGAAGCTTTCTTT. It codes for CASSPSGGFTEAFF.

The gene calls are TRBV6-5 and TRBJ2-1, with TRBD1 identical over 8 bases. Germline assignment: CDR1 MNHEY and CDR2 SVGAGI. This CDR3 has 16 amino acids. V dropped 0 bases and J dropped 4; count of bases not matched to a gene: 5. The CDR3 spells CASSYSTTGAYNEQFF. As DNA, the CDR3 is TGTGCCAGCAGTTACTCGACGACAGGGGCTTACAATGAGCAGTTCTTC.

Worth noting for this clone: Its ends do not fully match the called genes, so a read error is possible. The chain combines TRBV7-7 with TRBJ2-1; 8 bases align to TRBD1. The CDR3 has 17 residues. Per the germline V gene, CDR1 is SSHAT and CDR2 is FNYEAQ (reference sequence). The CDR3 bases are TGTGCTAGCAGCTTAGGGGCGGCAGGGGGCATTGTGAATGAGCAGTTCTTC. Translating gives CASSLGAAGGIVNEQFF.

V and J are TRBV18 and TRBJ1-2, with D hard to call. Germline lookup yields CDR1 KGHSH and CDR2 LQKENI. Trimming removed 0 bases from V and 6 bases from J, with 11 bases in between. The CDR3 consists of 14 residues. The CDR3 nucleotides are TGTGCCAGCTCACCACCTGGAATGCCAGATGGCTACACCTTC. Translating gives CASSPPGMPDGYTF. Drawing the rest from reference TRBV18 and TRBJ1-2, the complete variable domain is NAGVMQNPRHLVRRRGQEARLRCSPMKGHSHVYWYRQLPEEGLKFMVYLQKENIIDESGMPKERFSAEFPKEGPSILRIQQVVRGDSAAYFCASSPPGMPDGYTFGSGTRLTVV.

This chain connects TRBV10-1 to TRBJ2-1; 11 bases map to TRBD2. The CDR3 is 16 residues long. V shed 5 bases, J shed 8 bases, and the junction held 11 bases outside the gene matches. CDR1 is WNHNN, CDR2 SYGVQD, per germline (reference sequence). CDR3 bases: TGCGCCAGCAGTAGCATTAGCGGGGGGGCCGGCGATGAGCAGTTCTTC. This encodes CASSSISGGAGDEQFF.

The chain has TRBV11-3 and TRBJ1-1; weak D call: TRBD1 (6 bases). Germline values: CDR1 SGHNT, CDR2 YENEEA. V lost 4 bases, J lost 6 bases, and 12 bases lay in between. The CDR3 is made up of 13 amino acids. CDR3 in amino acids: CASSSGQSAEAFF. In DNA form, the CDR3 reads TGTGCCAGCAGCTCAGGACAGAGTGCTGAAGCTTTCTTT.

The CDR3 here is CAISDGGTGANVLTF. CDR3 sequence (DNA): TGTGCCATCAGTGATGGGGGGACTGGGGCCAACGTCCTGACTTTC. This rearrangement joins TRBV10-3 to TRBJ2-6; D may be TRBD2 (6 bases). The CDR3 is 15 residues long. V shed 3 bases and J shed 2 bases, with 8 bases lying between them. Germline loops: CDR1 ENHRY, CDR2 SYGVKD.

The chain has TRBV6-1 and TRBJ1-6; D is perhaps TRBD1 (5 bases). Per the germline V gene, CDR1 is MNHNS and CDR2 is SASEGT. The CDR3 has 16 residues. V was cut by 4 bases and J by 7 bases, with 17 bases left in between. The CDR3 loop is CASSVFDGGGNSPLHF. The CDR3 DNA reads as TGTGCCAGCAGTGTCTTCGATGGGGGGGGGAATTCACCCCTCCACTTT.

The chain joins TRBV3-1 (or the pseudogene TRBV3-2) to TRBJ1-2; 7 bases agree with TRBD1. Germline assignment: CDR1 LGHDT and CDR2 YNNKEL (reference sequence). J lost 2 bases, V lost 2 bases, and 5 bases had no gene match. This CDR3 is 15 amino acids long. DNA for the CDR3: TGTGCCAGCAGCCAATCGACAGGGCAGAACTATGGCTACACCTTC. It encodes CASSQSTGQNYGYTF.